This record covers a single T cell receptor beta chain. The data stem from a study of blood T cell repertoires in COVID-19. Study context: The United States, Italy and Spain were the sources of the acute and convalescent COVID-19 samples. Sample material is recorded as cDNA or gDNA derived from T cells, B-cell-depleted T cells, or PBMCs.

In germline, CDR1 is SGHTA, CDR2 FQGTGA. Trimming cost V 5 bases and J 2 bases; bases outside gene matches: 1. The CDR3 spans 15 residues. Sequencing used immunoSEQ multiplex PCR; TCRdb keeps in-frame clones, though not all of them. The top ten clones hold roughly 2% of a sample with fewer than 350,000 clones, approximately 91% of them seen once. This TCR was sampled from a woman aged 35 to 49 with acute COVID-19. The sequencing input was PBMCs or T cells enriched from blood (not recorded which). The rearrangement uses TRBV7-3 and TRBJ2-6; 9 bases align to TRBD2. The CDR3 here is CASSAGGTGANVLTF. The CDR3 DNA reads as TGTGCCAGCAGCGCGGGAGGGACTGGGGCCAACGTCCTGACTTTC.